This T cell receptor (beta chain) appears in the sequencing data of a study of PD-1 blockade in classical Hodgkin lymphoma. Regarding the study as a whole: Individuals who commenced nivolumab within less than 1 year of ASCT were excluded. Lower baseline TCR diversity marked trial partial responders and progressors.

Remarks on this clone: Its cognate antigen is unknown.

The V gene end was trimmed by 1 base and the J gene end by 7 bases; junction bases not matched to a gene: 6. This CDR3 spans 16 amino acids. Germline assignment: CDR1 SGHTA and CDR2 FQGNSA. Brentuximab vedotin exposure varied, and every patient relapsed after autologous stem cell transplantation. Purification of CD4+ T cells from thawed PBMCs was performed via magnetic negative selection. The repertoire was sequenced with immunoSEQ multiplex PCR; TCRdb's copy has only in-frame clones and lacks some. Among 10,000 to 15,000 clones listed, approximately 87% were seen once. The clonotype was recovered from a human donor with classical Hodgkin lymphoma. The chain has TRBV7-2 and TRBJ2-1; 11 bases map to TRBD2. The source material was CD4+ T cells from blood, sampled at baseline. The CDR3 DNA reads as TGTGCCAGCAGCTTAGGCCTAGCGGGGGGATTAAATGAGCAGTTCTTC. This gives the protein CASSLGLAGGLNEQFF.